Included here is one T cell receptor (beta chain) sequence, with context. What it binds is not known. The source of the sample is a study of graft-versus-host responses after intestinal transplantation. Study-wide background: As for transplant type, recipients had multivisceral, liver-intestinal, or isolated intestinal grafts. Induction using anti-thymocyte globulin, followed by tacrolimus and steroids for about 3 years, was given to all recipients.

CDR3 size: 16 residues. Per germline, CDR1 SGHDT and CDR2 YYEEEE. The V end was cut by 2 bases, the J end by 1 base, with 16 bases between. Broader study findings: The recipient marrow held GvH clones, and some of them showed up first in ileum or blood. Patients with graft-donor T cell macrochimerism had high graft-versus-host to host-versus-graft clonal ratios in allografts.

The method was immunoSEQ multiplex PCR; TCRdb's version includes in-frame clones alone and lacks a portion of them. The sample holds about 130,000 clones, roughly 91% seen once. This chain connects TRBV5-6 to TRBJ2-7; perhaps TRBD2 as D (6 bases). The sequence was collected from a human donor who received an intestinal transplant. Here the sequenced sample was unstimulated CD4+ T cells sorted from spleen or lymph node cells, taken before intestinal transplant. CDR3 region: CASSFSPGTASYEQYF. The CDR3 DNA is TGTGCCAGCAGCTTTAGCCCCGGGACTGCTTCCTACGAGCAGTACTTC.